Sequencing of this T cell receptor beta chain was carried out in a study of human T cells and chemical hapten exposure. Time point here: patch test 1, 2 weeks after DPC sensitization. Treatment of the sample: therapeutic diphenylcyclopropenone sensitization with weekly scalp DPC. Ahead of applying each patch test, blood was sampled. Researchers extracted total RNA from unfractionated whole blood. Trimming removed 5 bases at V and 3 bases at J, with 11 bases between. CDR3 length: 14 amino acids. This clonotype was recorded many times. Its antigen is not identified. General study points: With regard to DPC sensitization, TCRs above 1 in 1000 frequency did not change.

TCRdb reprocessed the RACE reads via MiXCR and lists one record per CDR3 protein. The sample records 300,000 to 350,000 distinct CDR3 sequences, approximately 6.9% being singletons. The V call is TRBV12-3 or TRBV12-4, the J call TRBJ2-1; TRBD2 might be the D (6 bases). The sample was whole blood, taken in connection with sensitization to the hapten diphenylcyclopropenone (DPC). The clonotype comes from a young woman with alopecia areata. Some clones in this sample may be carry-over from other donors' samples. The CDR3 DNA reads TGTGCCAGCAGTACCGGGAGTAACTACAATGAGCAGTTCTTC. Protein: CASSTGSNYNEQFF.